The clone carrying this T cell receptor (beta chain) has at least ten counts. The antigen remains undetermined. Each CDR3 protein is one row after TCRdb ran MiXCR on the 5' RACE reads. The table includes tens of thousands of distinct CDR3 sequences, around 7.8% detected once. V was pared by 0 bases and J by 0 bases, with 14 bases of the junction left unmatched. The CDR3 is 22 residues long. Germline assignment: CDR1 SGHRS and CDR2 YFSETQ. The study used blood bank volunteers in Maryland, USA, as healthy controls. Where libraries were unsorted, they were derived from 2 million PBMCs stored at -80 degrees C. These data originate in a study of neurological immune-mediated disorders. Study-wide results and caveats: Expanded clones shared no identical CDR3 amino acid sequences across subjects, which suggested private TCR-beta repertoires in all groups. HTLV-1-associated myelopathy had the most TCR clonal expansion, and multiple sclerosis had the least, less than healthy controls.

This rearrangement joins TRBV5-1 to TRBJ2-6, with 11 bases lining up with TRBD1. The receptor comes from a middle-aged woman in good health. Sequenced: PBMCs. CDR3 coding DNA: TGCGCCAGCAGCTTGGCCGGGGGACAGGGGGTTACCGGTAACTCTGGGGCCAACGTCCTGACTTTC. This encodes CASSLAGGQGVTGNSGANVLTF. Complete variable domain (other parts from reference TRBV5-1 and TRBJ2-6): KAGVTQTPRYLIKTRGQQVTLSCSPISGHRSVSWYQQTPGQGLQFLFEYFSETQRNKGNFPGRFSGRQFSNSRSEMNVSTLELGDSALYLCASSLAGGQGVTGNSGANVLTFGAGSRLTVL.